This T cell receptor (beta chain) was captured in a study of T cell responses to AZD1222 COVID-19 vaccine. Study findings and constraints: CD4 TCRs associated with vaccination spanned spike, dominating at 160-218 and 743-854. As reported, nearly half of all spike-specific TCRs target variant regions that are unmutated. Repertoire sampling happened only post peak T cell response.

Using immunoSEQ multiplex PCR, the repertoire was profiled, and TCRdb retains in-frame clones only, with some absent. This table has 90,000 to 120,000 clones, roughly 87% appearing once. CDR1 SQVTM and CDR2 ANQGSEA come from the germline V gene. The V gene lost 4 bases and the J gene lost 7 bases, with 19 bases spanning the gap. This CDR3 has 14 amino acids. For this clone: As yet, its antigen is unknown.

The chain recombines TRBV29-1 with TRBJ2-5, with a tentative D call TRBD2 (5 bases). The sequence was collected from an adult in good health. Sequences were derived from peripheral blood, sampled on day 0 of MenACWY control vaccination. The chain's CDR3 is CSVGKGAYPPTQYF. The CDR3 region has the DNA TGCAGCGTTGGAAAGGGAGCCTACCCCCCGACCCAGTACTTC.